Listed below are T cell receptor beta chains from one sample, sequenced in a study of T-cell reconstitution after alpha-beta-depleted transplantation in children. TCRdb ran MiXCR on the PCR reads and lists one entry per CDR3 protein. The repertoire includes 540,000 or so distinct CDR3 sequences, 23% of them detected once, and around 14% sits in the top ten. The material sequenced was PBMCs, mostly from graft donor cells, taken 360 days after TCRalphabeta/CD19-depleted stem cell transplant. These receptors all come from a boy in the first two years of life who had a stem cell transplant for acute myeloid leukemia, so the T cells may come from the graft donor. The conserved cysteine and the conserved F or W are not part of the CDR3 here. Fields, in order: D gene, V gene, CDR3 protein. A D gene is named only where the DNA matches it firmly.

d_gene: .; v_gene: TRBV24-1; CDR3aa: ATSDFDSAQPQH
d_gene: .; v_gene: TRBV6-6; CDR3aa: ASRQPGFDEQF
d_gene: .; v_gene: TRBV4-3; CDR3aa: ASSQAPGQAGRGYT
d_gene: TRBD2; v_gene: TRBV6-5; CDR3aa: ASSYSGPGLAGGHKRY
d_gene: TRBD1; v_gene: TRBV20-1; CDR3aa: SARQGARDTQY
d_gene: .; v_gene: TRBV7-9; CDR3aa: ASSLGALGINEQF
d_gene: .; v_gene: TRBV4-3; CDR3aa: ASSQPGSTNEKLF
d_gene: .; v_gene: TRBV6-1; CDR3aa: ASSPAYDSVLETQY
d_gene: TRBD2; v_gene: TRBV7-2; CDR3aa: ASSLAGGAPLRVYEQY
d_gene: .; v_gene: TRBV29-1; CDR3aa: SVEGAEGESEKLF
d_gene: TRBD2; v_gene: TRBV20-1; CDR3aa: SARQRGSPYEQY
d_gene: TRBD1; v_gene: TRBV7-2; CDR3aa: ASSARTGAREKLF
d_gene: .; v_gene: TRBV4-3; CDR3aa: ASSQDSRGPDTQY
d_gene: TRBD1; v_gene: TRBV20-1; CDR3aa: SARKGTAQRELF
d_gene: .; v_gene: TRBV7-6; CDR3aa: ASSYHMNTEAF
d_gene: TRBD2; v_gene: TRBV6-5; CDR3aa: ASSYSELAGPYEQY
d_gene: .; v_gene: TRBV4-3; CDR3aa: ASSQRAGTFNTGELF
d_gene: TRBD2; v_gene: TRBV20-1; CDR3aa: RAGGTQY
d_gene: TRBD2; v_gene: TRBV5-8; CDR3aa: ASSLGGLARYEQY
d_gene: .; v_gene: TRBV24-1; CDR3aa: ATTRNNEQF
d_gene: .; v_gene: TRBV12-3/TRBV12-4; CDR3aa: ASSLGLGAF
d_gene: .; v_gene: TRBV9; CDR3aa: ASSGGLAAYNEQF
d_gene: TRBD2; v_gene: TRBV20-1; CDR3aa: SAFGWRGGVETQY
d_gene: TRBD1; v_gene: TRBV12-3/TRBV12-4; CDR3aa: ASSFRTGSYNEQF
d_gene: TRBD2; v_gene: TRBV12-3/TRBV12-4; CDR3aa: ASSFLAGGETQY
d_gene: TRBD2; v_gene: TRBV20-1; CDR3aa: SAILLASGETQY
d_gene: .; v_gene: TRBV29-1; CDR3aa: SVSTGYQPQH
d_gene: .; v_gene: TRBV12-3/TRBV12-4; CDR3aa: ASSPGDTIY
d_gene: .; v_gene: TRBV20-1; CDR3aa: SARGYEQY
d_gene: .; v_gene: TRBV20-1; CDR3aa: SARDPHTGELF
d_gene: .; v_gene: TRBV12-3/TRBV12-4; CDR3aa: ASSSWQGETQY
d_gene: .; v_gene: TRBV12-3/TRBV12-4; CDR3aa: ASSSKGQIYEQY
d_gene: TRBD1; v_gene: TRBV6-5; CDR3aa: ASSYTRGLGNTIY
d_gene: .; v_gene: TRBV7-2; CDR3aa: ASSLTSLTYGYT
d_gene: .; v_gene: TRBV15; CDR3aa: ATSQGSSYEQY
d_gene: .; v_gene: TRBV21-1; CDR3aa: ASSVKGQGNIQY
d_gene: .; v_gene: TRBV12-3/TRBV12-4; CDR3aa: ASRGEGAEQF
d_gene: .; v_gene: TRBV27; CDR3aa: ASKGRFYNEQF
d_gene: TRBD1; v_gene: TRBV11-3; CDR3aa: ASSLAWTGMAYEQY
d_gene: .; v_gene: TRBV5-5; CDR3aa: ASSGQSHTEAF
d_gene: TRBD2; v_gene: TRBV7-6; CDR3aa: ASSPRLAGGRF
d_gene: .; v_gene: TRBV7-2; CDR3aa: ASSLPYPWGGLRQLNTEAF
d_gene: TRBD2; v_gene: TRBV7-9; CDR3aa: ASSWTSGGLPYNEQF
d_gene: .; v_gene: TRBV6-1; CDR3aa: ASIDRRNTDTQY
d_gene: TRBD2; v_gene: TRBV7-2; CDR3aa: ASSFPSGGANEQF
d_gene: TRBD2; v_gene: TRBV28; CDR3aa: ASSLAGGSGKTQY
d_gene: .; v_gene: TRBV6-1; CDR3aa: ASSQQGQGGGYT
d_gene: .; v_gene: TRBV20-1; CDR3aa: SARDLAVTDTQY
d_gene: .; v_gene: TRBV10-2; CDR3aa: ASSEWVARDTIY
d_gene: TRBD1; v_gene: TRBV24-1; CDR3aa: ATSDGLGTEYQETQY